Listed below are T cell receptor beta chains from one sample, sequenced in a study of cytomegalovirus exposure and HLA in healthy donors. Repertoires were generated with immunoSEQ multiplex PCR, while TCRdb's copy carries only in-frame clones and drops some. The data show about 44,000 clones, 93% seen once. The specimen was PBMCs. The receptor set was obtained from a woman aged 18-29 years in good health and CMV-seronegative. The CDR3 runs from the conserved cysteine through the conserved F or W. A D gene is named only where the DNA matches it firmly. Some rows have no size entry. The others give once, few or many, or a class for an expanded clone.

v_gene	j_gene	abundance	d_gene	CDR3nt	CDR3aa
TRBV4-1	TRBJ2-7	NA	NA	TGCGCCAGCAGCCGCGGACAGGCGGGAGGCGAGCAGTACTTC	CASSRGQAGGEQYF
TRBV13	TRBJ1-1	NA	TRBD1	TGTGCCAGCAGCTCCAGACAGGGCTGGCCTGAAGCTTTCTTT	CASSSRQGWPEAFF
TRBV29-1	TRBJ2-3	NA	NA	TGCAGCGTTGAGCAGGTTAGGTCAGATACGCAGTATTTT	CSVEQVRSDTQYF
TRBV19	TRBJ1-2	NA	TRBD1	TGTGCCACCCAGATGGGGACAGCTAACTATGGCTACACCTTC	CATQMGTANYGYTF
TRBV28	TRBJ1-3	NA	TRBD1	TGTGCCAGCAGTATCCTCCGGGACAGGGGTTTTGGAAACACCATATATTTT	CASSILRDRGFGNTIYF
TRBV25-1	TRBJ2-7	NA	NA	TGTGCCAGCAGGGGAACAGGGTCGACCTCCTACGAGCAGTACTTC	CASRGTGSTSYEQYF
TRBV30	TRBJ2-2	NA	NA	TGTGCCTGGATCCCAAAGGAGACAGCCCTCACCGGGGAGCTGTTTTTT	CAWIPKETALTGELFF
TRBV28	TRBJ1-1	NA	TRBD1	TGTGCCAGCAGTTTATGGCAGGGGGCGTCTGAAGCTTTCTTT	CASSLWQGASEAFF
TRBV27	TRBJ1-4	NA	NA	TGTGCCAGCAGACAACAGGCTTCAAATGAAAAACTGTTTTTT	CASRQQASNEKLFF
TRBV5-4	TRBJ2-2	NA	TRBD2	TGTGCCAGCAGCGCCCCGGGACTAGCGGGGGGGCCCACCGGGGAGCTGTTTTTT	CASSAPGLAGGPTGELFF
TRBV2	TRBJ2-3	few	TRBD1	TGTGCCAGCAGTGAGAGGACAGGGAACACAGATACGCAGTATTTT	CASSERTGNTDTQYF